The subject of this entry is one TCR beta chain. The record originates from a study of shared T cell receptors in the human thymus. This table comes from immunoSEQ multiplex PCR, and its TCRdb copy is limited to in-frame clones, with some not included. Here the sample spans 500,000 to 550,000 clones, about four fifths being singletons. The CDR3 spans 15 residues. The trim removed 4 bases at V and 6 bases at J, leaving 12 bases unmatched. From germline, CDR1 is SGHRS and CDR2 YFSETQ. This sample was also put to use in a study of human thymus T cells. As reported in that work: Corrective cardiac surgery supplied the resected thymus tissue.

The sequenced sample consisted of thymocytes. This receptor was taken from a boy less than two years old with a congenital heart defect. The chain combines TRBV5-1 with TRBJ1-1, with 7 nucleotides matching TRBD1. The CDR3: CASSPLDRLGAEAFF. DNA of the CDR3: TGCGCCAGCAGCCCCCTGGACAGGCTTGGGGCTGAAGCTTTCTTT.